A selection of T cell receptor beta chains follows, all from one sample in a study of T cell responses to AZD1222 COVID-19 vaccine. Produced via immunoSEQ multiplex PCR; TCRdb's table is partial and in-frame only. Here the sample spans 100,000 to 150,000 clones, more than 80% being singletons. The starting material was peripheral blood, obtained on day 0 of AZD1222 vaccination. These receptors came from an adult in good health. CDR3s leave out the opening cysteine and the closing phenylalanine or tryptophan. The order of the fields is V gene, J gene, CDR3 protein.

V gene: TRBV6-5
J gene: TRBJ2-1
CDR3 protein: ASTRLVGDEQF

V gene: TRBV4-3
J gene: TRBJ2-1
CDR3 protein: ASSSRQGRNEQF

V gene: TRBV12-3/TRBV12-4
J gene: TRBJ1-2
CDR3 protein: ASSLGRNYGYT

V gene: TRBV11-3
J gene: TRBJ2-1
CDR3 protein: ASSLTGGPVHEQF

V gene: TRBV29-1
J gene: TRBJ1-1
CDR3 protein: SVEGAF

V gene: TRBV5-1
J gene: TRBJ2-1
CDR3 protein: ASSSDLGQGGNEQF

V gene: TRBV14
J gene: TRBJ2-1
CDR3 protein: ASSQAITRDIYEQF

V gene: TRBV5-1
J gene: TRBJ2-7
CDR3 protein: ASSRTSGSGEQY

V gene: TRBV6-5
J gene: TRBJ2-6
CDR3 protein: ASTARGEANVLT

V gene: TRBV9
J gene: TRBJ1-2
CDR3 protein: ASSVGQGSYGYT

V gene: TRBV28
J gene: TRBJ1-2
CDR3 protein: ASRRGTGTYGYT

V gene: TRBV7-2
J gene: TRBJ1-2
CDR3 protein: ASLLGGLDGYT

V gene: TRBV6-6
J gene: TRBJ2-7
CDR3 protein: ASSPAGVLEQY

V gene: TRBV27
J gene: TRBJ2-7
CDR3 protein: ASSFALAGGPGEQY

V gene: TRBV19
J gene: TRBJ1-4
CDR3 protein: ASTATGVEKLF

V gene: TRBV29-1
J gene: TRBJ2-7
CDR3 protein: SERDRRWEQY

V gene: TRBV29-1
J gene: TRBJ2-6
CDR3 protein: SVEEVGANVLT

V gene: TRBV7-3
J gene: TRBJ1-2
CDR3 protein: ASSLRPGDGYT

V gene: TRBV7-3
J gene: TRBJ2-7
CDR3 protein: ASSSLGGGEQY

V gene: TRBV10-3
J gene: TRBJ1-2
CDR3 protein: AISPESLRYGYT

V gene: TRBV6-5
J gene: TRBJ1-3
CDR3 protein: ASSLGTGVGNTIY

V gene: TRBV9
J gene: TRBJ1-3
CDR3 protein: ASSTSREGKGNTIY

V gene: TRBV11-2
J gene: TRBJ2-5
CDR3 protein: ASSLISTIQETQY

V gene: TRBV27
J gene: TRBJ2-3
CDR3 protein: ASSFLGLAPQDTQY

V gene: TRBV21-1
J gene: TRBJ2-7
CDR3 protein: ASSKKGKGTDYEQY

V gene: TRBV4-1
J gene: TRBJ2-3
CDR3 protein: ASSLGLAGLFSTDTQY

V gene: TRBV10-3
J gene: TRBJ1-1
CDR3 protein: AIRPDGRGEAF

V gene: TRBV5-4
J gene: TRBJ1-1
CDR3 protein: ASSGGTGNPEAF

V gene: TRBV4-3
J gene: TRBJ2-1
CDR3 protein: ASSPGLAGPRSSYNEQF

V gene: TRBV3-1/TRBV3-2
J gene: TRBJ2-7
CDR3 protein: ASSQVGTSSYEQY

V gene: TRBV7-9
J gene: TRBJ2-7
CDR3 protein: ASSPVGGTYEQY

V gene: TRBV10-1
J gene: TRBJ2-7
CDR3 protein: ASRSSGGKYEQY

V gene: TRBV6-1
J gene: TRBJ2-7
CDR3 protein: ASSDVYGQGGMEQY

V gene: TRBV7-2
J gene: TRBJ2-1
CDR3 protein: ASSLVHTGPYNEQF

V gene: TRBV20-1
J gene: TRBJ2-1
CDR3 protein: SARRESPF

V gene: TRBV6-4
J gene: TRBJ2-2
CDR3 protein: ASSVLAGPGELF

V gene: TRBV7-6
J gene: TRBJ2-5
CDR3 protein: ASSSGLAEQETQY

V gene: TRBV19
J gene: TRBJ2-3
CDR3 protein: ASKGTRYTDTQY

V gene: TRBV10-2
J gene: TRBJ1-2
CDR3 protein: ASRVGLGHGYT